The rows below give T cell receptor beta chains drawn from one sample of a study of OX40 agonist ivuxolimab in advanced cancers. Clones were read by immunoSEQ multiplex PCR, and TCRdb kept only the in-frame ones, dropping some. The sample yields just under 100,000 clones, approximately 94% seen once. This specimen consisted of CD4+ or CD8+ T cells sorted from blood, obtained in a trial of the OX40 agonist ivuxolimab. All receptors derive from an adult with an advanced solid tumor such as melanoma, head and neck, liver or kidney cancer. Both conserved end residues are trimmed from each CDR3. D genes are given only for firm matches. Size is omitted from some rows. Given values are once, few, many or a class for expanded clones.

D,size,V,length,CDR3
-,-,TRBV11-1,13,ASSLAPRGQNIQY
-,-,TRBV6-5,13,ASSYYLTASYEQY
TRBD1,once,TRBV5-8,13,ASSEGTGWNTEAF
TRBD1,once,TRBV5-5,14,ASSPHGTDRNSPLH
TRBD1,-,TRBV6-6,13,ASSSINRGLYEQY
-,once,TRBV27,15,ASSLRGRGSYNSPLH
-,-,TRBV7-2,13,ASSLVSGGNDGYT
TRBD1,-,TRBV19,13,ASHAGTGGVGGYT
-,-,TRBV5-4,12,ASSLSQIRETQY
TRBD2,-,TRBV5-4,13,ASSSGTRLRGEQY
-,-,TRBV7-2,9,ASSFEDTQY
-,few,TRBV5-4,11,ASSLSGNQPQH
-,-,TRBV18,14,ASSRGASSSYNEQF
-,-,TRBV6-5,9,ASSTGIEQY
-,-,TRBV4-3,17,ASSQGIKWREPRNTEAF
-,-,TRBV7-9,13,ASSIRGAPGVEQY
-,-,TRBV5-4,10,ASSFTNYEQY
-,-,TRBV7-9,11,ASSLDAYQPQH
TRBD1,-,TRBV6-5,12,ASRRGQGAYEQY
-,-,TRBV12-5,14,ASGLYTGSPNTEAF